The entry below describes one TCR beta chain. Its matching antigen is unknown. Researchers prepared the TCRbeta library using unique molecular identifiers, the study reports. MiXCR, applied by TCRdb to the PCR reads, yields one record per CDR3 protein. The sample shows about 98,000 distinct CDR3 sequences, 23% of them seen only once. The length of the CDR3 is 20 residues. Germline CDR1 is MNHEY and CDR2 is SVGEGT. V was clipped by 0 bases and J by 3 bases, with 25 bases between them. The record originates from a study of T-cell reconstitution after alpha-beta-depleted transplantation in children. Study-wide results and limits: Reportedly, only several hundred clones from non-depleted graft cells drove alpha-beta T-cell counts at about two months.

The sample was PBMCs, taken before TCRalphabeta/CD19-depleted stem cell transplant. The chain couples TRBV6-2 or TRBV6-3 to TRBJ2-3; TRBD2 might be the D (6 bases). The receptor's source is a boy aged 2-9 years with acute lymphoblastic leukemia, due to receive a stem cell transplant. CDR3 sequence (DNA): TGTGCCAGCAGTTACTCGGTATCAGGGCTACCCGGAGGAGGGACAGATACGCAGTATTTT. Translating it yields CASSYSVSGLPGGGTDTQYF.